What follows is one TCR beta chain and its context. The data originate from a study of shared clonotypes between healthy human individuals. Study-wide context: The plates for each donor numbered three CD4 naive, three CD4 memory, two CD8 naive and one CD8 memory.

Assay execution proceeded at the deep level. Sequenced by immunoSEQ multiplex PCR; TCRdb stores in-frame clones only, minus some. Here the sample spans approximately 2.1 million clones, over 90% being singletons. The specimen was naive CD4+ T cells from PBMCs. Stated subset: CD45RA+ positively selected. The clonotype originates from a man younger than 30 in good health. Some clones in this sample may be carry-over from other donors' samples.

This CDR3 reads CASSTTDRAHVSNTGELFF. CDR3 nucleotides: TGTGCCAGCTCAACTACAGACAGGGCACATGTCTCGAACACCGGGGAGCTGTTTTTT. The chain links TRBV18 to TRBJ2-2; the match to TRBD1 covers 7 bases. The length of the CDR3 is 19 residues. V gave up 5 bases and J gave up 0 bases; unmatched junction bases: 15. From germline, CDR1 is KGHSH and CDR2 LQKENI.